Given below is one T cell receptor (beta chain) in context. Trimming took 2 bases from V and 5 from J, leaving 12 bases between them. The CDR3 runs 14 residues. Germline loops: CDR1 MNHGY, CDR2 SVAAGI. cDNA serving as the sequencing template came from extracted, reverse transcribed RNA. Clones were sequenced by immunoSEQ multiplex PCR, and TCRdb holds only the in-frame ones, with some missing. The sample yields approximately 200,000 clones, 40% to 55% seen once. This sample was included in a study of CD8+ T cells in alopecia areata. Treatment given: oral pan-JAK inhibitor, 5-10 mg twice daily. This sequence originates from a human donor with alopecia areata. The sample here was CD4+ T cells sorted from blood, taken around week 36, from a patient treated with tofacitinib. The V gene is TRBV6-9, the J gene TRBJ2-5; the D gene is possibly TRBD1 (6 bases). The CDR3 loop reads CASSYRGGRETQYF. CDR3 sequence (DNA): TGTGCCAGCAGTTATCGTGGGGGCCGGGAGACCCAGTACTTC.